This T cell receptor beta chain was profiled in a study of blood T cells in healthy people across ages. This clonotype was found many times. Antigen specificity is unknown. Every sample yielded at least 6 million isolated PBMCs. With each sample, at least 5.5 micrograms of total RNA were extracted. V was shortened by 1 base and J by 4 bases, with 7 bases between the two germline ends. The CDR3 is 13 amino acids. Germline CDR1 LGHDT, CDR2 YNNKEL (reference sequence). Study conclusions and caveats: Per million T cells, TCR beta diversity dropped about linearly as age rose. Versus aged donors, long-lived donors had higher diversity and more naive CD4+ cells.

Together with a sample-barcoded 5' primer, a J-beta primer mix was included in a second PCR lasting roughly 6 to 12 cycles. TCRdb independently ran MiXCR on the 5' RACE reads; one entry per CDR3 protein. The profile covers around 870,000 distinct CDR3 sequences, with under 30% appearing a single time and approximately 15% taken by the ten largest. Sequenced: blood. The chain combines TRBV3-1 with TRBJ1-2, with D unclear. This TCR was sampled from an elderly woman in good health. Here the CDR3 DNA reads TGTGCCAGCAGCCAAGGGCGGTCCTATGGCTACACCTTC. Encoded protein: CASSQGRSYGYTF.